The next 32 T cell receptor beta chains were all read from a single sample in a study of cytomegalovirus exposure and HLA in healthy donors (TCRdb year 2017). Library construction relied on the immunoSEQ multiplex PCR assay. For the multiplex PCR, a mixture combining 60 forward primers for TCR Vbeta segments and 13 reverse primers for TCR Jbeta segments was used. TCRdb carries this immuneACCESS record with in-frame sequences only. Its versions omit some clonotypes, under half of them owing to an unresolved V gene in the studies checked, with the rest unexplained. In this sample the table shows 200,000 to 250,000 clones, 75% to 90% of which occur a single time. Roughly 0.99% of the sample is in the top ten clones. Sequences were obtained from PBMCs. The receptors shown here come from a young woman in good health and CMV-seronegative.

The CDR3 coding sequence is TGCGCCAGCAGCCAAGCTAGCGGGGGCTACGAGCAGTACTTC. Its translation is CASSQASGGYEQYF. This sequence joins TRBV4-3 and TRBJ2-7, with 10 bases identical to TRBD2. The CDR3 runs to 14 residues. Germline lookup yields CDR1 LGHNA and CDR2 YSLEER. V dropped 1 base and J dropped 3; count of bases not matched to a gene: 0.

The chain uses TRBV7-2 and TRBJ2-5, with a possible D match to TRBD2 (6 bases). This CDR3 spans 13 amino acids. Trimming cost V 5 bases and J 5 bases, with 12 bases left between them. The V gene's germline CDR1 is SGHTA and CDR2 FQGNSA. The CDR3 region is CASSRLVGETQYF. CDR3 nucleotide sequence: TGTGCCAGCAGCCGACTAGTCGGGGAGACCCAGTACTTC.

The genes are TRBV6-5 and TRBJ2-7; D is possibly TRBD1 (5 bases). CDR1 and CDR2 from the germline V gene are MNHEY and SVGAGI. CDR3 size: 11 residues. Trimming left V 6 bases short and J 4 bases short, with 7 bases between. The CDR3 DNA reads TGTGCCAGCAGCGACAGTTACGAGCAGTACTTC. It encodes CASSDSYEQYF.

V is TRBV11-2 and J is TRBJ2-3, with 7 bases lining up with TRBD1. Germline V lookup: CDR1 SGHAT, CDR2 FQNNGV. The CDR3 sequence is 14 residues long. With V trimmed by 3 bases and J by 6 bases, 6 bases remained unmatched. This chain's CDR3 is CASSLTGPRDTQYF. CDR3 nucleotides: TGTGCCAGCAGCTTGACAGGGCCCAGGGATACGCAGTATTTT.

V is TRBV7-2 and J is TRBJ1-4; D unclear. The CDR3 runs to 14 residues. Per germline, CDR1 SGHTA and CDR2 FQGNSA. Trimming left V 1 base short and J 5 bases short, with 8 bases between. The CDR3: CASSLDLQNEKLFF. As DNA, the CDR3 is TGTGCCAGCAGCTTAGACTTACAGAATGAAAAACTGTTTTTT.

CDR3 sequence (DNA): TGCGCCAGCAGCTTTGCAGGGAATGAGCAGTTCTTC. It encodes CASSFAGNEQFF. The rearrangement uses TRBV5-1 and TRBJ2-1; the D gene is possibly TRBD1 (5 bases). Trimming removed 2 bases from V and 7 bases from J, with 7 bases in between. Germline values: CDR1 SGHRS, CDR2 YFSETQ. This CDR3 is built from 12 residues.

The CDR3 DNA is TGTGCCAGCAGTGAGACAGCGGGGGAAGACGAGCAGTACTTC. It encodes CASSETAGEDEQYF. The rearrangement joins TRBV6-4 to TRBJ2-7, with 8 bases aligning to TRBD2. The CDR3 length is 14 residues. Germline values: CDR1 MRHNA, CDR2 SNTAGT. J gave up 5 bases and V 3 bases, and 6 bases lay outside the gene matches.

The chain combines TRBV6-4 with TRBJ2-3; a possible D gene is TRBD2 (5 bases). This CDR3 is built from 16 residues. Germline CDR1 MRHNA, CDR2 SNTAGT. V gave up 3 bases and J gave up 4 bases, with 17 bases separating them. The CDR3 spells CASSEVLVAQADTQYF. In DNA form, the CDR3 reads TGTGCCAGCAGTGAAGTGTTGGTAGCGCAGGCAGATACGCAGTATTTT.

The CDR3 loop reads CASWSITGITEAFF. CDR3 nucleotides: TGTGCCAGCTGGTCCATAACAGGAATCACTGAAGCTTTCTTT. The chain is built from TRBV6-5 and TRBJ1-1; possible D gene TRBD1, 5 bases. Germline CDR1 and CDR2: MNHEY and SVGAGI. With 8 bases removed from V and 4 bases from J, the gap between germline ends came to 17 bases. The CDR3 is 14 amino acids.

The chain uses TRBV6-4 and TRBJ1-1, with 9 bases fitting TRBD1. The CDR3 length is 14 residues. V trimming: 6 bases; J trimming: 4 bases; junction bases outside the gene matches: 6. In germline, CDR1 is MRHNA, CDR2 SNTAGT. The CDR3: CASRETGGATEAFF. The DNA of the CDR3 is TGTGCCAGCAGAGAGACAGGGGGGGCCACTGAAGCTTTCTTT.

The DNA for the CDR3 is TGTGCCAGCAGCTTGGTGTCAGGGGAAGGAAACACCATATATTTT. It translates to CASSLVSGEGNTIYF. The rearrangement joins TRBV5-4 to TRBJ1-3; D may be TRBD1 (6 bases). Trimming stripped 0 bases from V and 4 bases from J, with 11 bases between. CDR3 length: 15 amino acids. The germline CDR1 and CDR2 sequences are SGHNT and YYREEE (reference sequence).

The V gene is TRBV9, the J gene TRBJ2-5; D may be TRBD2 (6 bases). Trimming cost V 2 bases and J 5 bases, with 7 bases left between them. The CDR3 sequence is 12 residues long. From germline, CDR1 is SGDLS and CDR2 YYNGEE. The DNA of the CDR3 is TGTGCCAGCAGCGTGGCGGGGGAGACCCAGTACTTC. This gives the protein CASSVAGETQYF.

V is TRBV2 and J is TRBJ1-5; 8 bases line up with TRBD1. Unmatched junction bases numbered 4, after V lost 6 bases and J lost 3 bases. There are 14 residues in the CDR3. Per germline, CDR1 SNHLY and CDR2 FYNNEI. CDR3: CASRDRVDNQPQHF. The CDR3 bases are TGTGCCAGCAGGGACAGGGTGGACAATCAGCCCCAGCATTTT. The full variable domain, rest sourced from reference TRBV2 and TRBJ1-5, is EPEVTQTPSHQVTQMGQEVILRCVPISNHLYFYWYRQILGQKVEFLVSFYNNEISEKSEIFDDQFSVERPDGSNFTLKIRSTKLEDSAMYFCASRDRVDNQPQHFGDGTRLSIL.

CDR3 region: CASSASGQVQETQYF. The CDR3 DNA reads as TGCGCCAGCAGCGCATCGGGACAGGTCCAAGAGACCCAGTACTTC. This chain joins TRBV5-1 and TRBJ2-5, with 8 bases identical to TRBD1. Germline V gene sequence: CDR1 SGHRS, CDR2 YFSETQ. J was trimmed by 1 base and V by 4 bases; bases with no gene match: 6. This CDR3 contains 15 residues.

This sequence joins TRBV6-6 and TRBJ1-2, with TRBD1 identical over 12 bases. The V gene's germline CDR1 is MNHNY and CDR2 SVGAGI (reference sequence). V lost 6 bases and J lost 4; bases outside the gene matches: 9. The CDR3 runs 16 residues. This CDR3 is CASRTGTGGDGYGYTF. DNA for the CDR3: TGTGCCAGCAGGACGGGGACAGGGGGCGATGGCTATGGCTACACCTTC.

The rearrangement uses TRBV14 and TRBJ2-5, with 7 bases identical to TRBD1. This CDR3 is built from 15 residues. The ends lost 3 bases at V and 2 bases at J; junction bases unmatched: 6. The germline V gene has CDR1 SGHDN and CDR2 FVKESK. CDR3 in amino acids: CASSHPGQVQETQYF. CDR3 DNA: TGTGCCAGCAGCCATCCCGGACAGGTACAAGAGACCCAGTACTTC.

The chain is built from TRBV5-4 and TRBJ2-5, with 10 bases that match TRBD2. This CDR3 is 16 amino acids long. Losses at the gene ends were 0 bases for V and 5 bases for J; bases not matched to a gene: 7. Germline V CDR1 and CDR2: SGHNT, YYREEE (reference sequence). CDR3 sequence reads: CASSLGQRGGQETQYF. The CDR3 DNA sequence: TGTGCCAGCAGCTTGGGGCAGCGGGGGGGCCAGGAGACCCAGTACTTC.

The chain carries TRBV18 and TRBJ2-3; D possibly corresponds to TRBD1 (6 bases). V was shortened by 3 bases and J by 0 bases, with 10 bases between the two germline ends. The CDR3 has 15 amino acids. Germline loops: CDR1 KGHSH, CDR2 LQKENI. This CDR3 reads CASSPNRVSTDTQYF. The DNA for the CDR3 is TGTGCCAGCTCACCTAACAGGGTCAGCACAGATACGCAGTATTTT.

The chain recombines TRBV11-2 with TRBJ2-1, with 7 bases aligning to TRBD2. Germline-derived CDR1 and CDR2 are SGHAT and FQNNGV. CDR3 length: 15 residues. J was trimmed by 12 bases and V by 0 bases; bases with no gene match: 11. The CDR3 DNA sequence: TGTGCCAGCAGCTTAGAACCCGGGACGGGCGGGGGGCAGTTCTTC. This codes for CASSLEPGTGGGQFF.

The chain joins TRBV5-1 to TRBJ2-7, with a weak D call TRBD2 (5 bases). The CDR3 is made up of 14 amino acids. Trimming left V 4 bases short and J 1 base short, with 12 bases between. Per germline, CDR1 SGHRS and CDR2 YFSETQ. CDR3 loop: CASSLLTTSYEQYF. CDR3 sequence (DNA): TGCGCCAGCAGCCTCCTGACTACTTCCTACGAGCAGTACTTC.

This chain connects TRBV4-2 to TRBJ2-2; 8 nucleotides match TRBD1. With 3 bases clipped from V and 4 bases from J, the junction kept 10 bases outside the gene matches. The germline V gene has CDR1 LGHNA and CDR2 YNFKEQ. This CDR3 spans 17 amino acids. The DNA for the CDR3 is TGTGCCAGCAGCCAGACCCCAGGGGGCATCAGCACCGGGGAGCTGTTTTTT. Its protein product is CASSQTPGGISTGELFF.

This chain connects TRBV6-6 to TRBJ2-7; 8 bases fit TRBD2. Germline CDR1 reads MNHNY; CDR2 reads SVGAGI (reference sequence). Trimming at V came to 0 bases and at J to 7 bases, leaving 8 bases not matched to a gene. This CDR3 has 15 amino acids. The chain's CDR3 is CASSYSAGGSREQYF. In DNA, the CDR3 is TGTGCCAGCAGTTACTCGGCGGGAGGTTCACGTGAGCAGTACTTC.

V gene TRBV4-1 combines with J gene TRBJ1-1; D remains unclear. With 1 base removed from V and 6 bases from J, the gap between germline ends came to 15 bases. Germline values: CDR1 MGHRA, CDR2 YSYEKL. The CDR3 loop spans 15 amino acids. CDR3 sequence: CASSQVSGSGPEAFF. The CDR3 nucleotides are TGCGCCAGCAGCCAAGTATCAGGCAGTGGGCCTGAAGCTTTCTTT.

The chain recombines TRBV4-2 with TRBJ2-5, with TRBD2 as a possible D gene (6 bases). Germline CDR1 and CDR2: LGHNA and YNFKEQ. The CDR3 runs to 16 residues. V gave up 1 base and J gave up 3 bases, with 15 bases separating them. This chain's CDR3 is CASSQGASEYKETQYF. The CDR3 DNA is TGTGCCAGCAGCCAAGGAGCTAGCGAGTACAAAGAGACCCAGTACTTC.

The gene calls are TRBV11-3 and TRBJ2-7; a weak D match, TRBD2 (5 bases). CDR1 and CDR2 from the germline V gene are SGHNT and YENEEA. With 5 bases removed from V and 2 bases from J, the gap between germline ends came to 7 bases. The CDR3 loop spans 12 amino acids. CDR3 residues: CASSRGTYEQYF. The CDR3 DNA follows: TGTGCCAGCAGCCGAGGGACCTACGAGCAGTACTTC.

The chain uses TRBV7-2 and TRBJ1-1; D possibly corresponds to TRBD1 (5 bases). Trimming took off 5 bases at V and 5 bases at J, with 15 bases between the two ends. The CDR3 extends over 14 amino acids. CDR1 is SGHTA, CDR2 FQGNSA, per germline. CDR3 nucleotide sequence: TGTGCCAGCAGCCAGAAGGGGAGCGGGACTGAAGCTTTCTTT. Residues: CASSQKGSGTEAFF. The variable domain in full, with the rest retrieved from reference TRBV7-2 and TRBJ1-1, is GAGVSQSPSNKVTEKGKDVELRCDPISGHTALYWYRQSLGQGLEFLIYFQGNSAPDKSGLPSDRFSAERTGGSVSTLTIQRTQQEDSAVYLCASSQKGSGTEAFFGQGTRLTVV.

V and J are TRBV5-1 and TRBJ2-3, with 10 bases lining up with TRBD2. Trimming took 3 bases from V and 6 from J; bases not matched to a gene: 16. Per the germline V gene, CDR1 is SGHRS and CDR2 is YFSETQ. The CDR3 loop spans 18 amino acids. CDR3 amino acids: CASSSLDTSGARGDTQYF. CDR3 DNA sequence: TGCGCCAGCAGCTCCCTAGATACTAGCGGGGCCCGCGGGGATACGCAGTATTTT.

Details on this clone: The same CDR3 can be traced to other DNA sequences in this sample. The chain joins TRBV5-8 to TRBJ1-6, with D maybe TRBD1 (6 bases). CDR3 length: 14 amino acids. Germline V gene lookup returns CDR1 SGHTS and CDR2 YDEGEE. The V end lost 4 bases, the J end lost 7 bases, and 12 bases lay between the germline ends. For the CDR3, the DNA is TGTGCCAGCAGCCTAGGACAGCTGAATTCACCCCTCCACTTT. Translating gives CASSLGQLNSPLHF. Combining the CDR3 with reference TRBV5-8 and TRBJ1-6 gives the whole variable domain EAGVTQSPTHLIKTRGQQATLRCSPISGHTSVYWYQQALGLGLQFLLWYDEGEERNRGNFPPRFSGRQFPNYSSELNVNALELEDSALYLCASSLGQLNSPLHFGNGTRLTVT.

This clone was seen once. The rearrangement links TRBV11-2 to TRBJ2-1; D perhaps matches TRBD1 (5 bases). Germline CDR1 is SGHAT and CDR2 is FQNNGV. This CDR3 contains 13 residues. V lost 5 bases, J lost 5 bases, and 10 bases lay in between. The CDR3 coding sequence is TGTGCCAGCAGCCAGACGACAGACAATGAGCAGTTCTTC. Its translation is CASSQTTDNEQFF.

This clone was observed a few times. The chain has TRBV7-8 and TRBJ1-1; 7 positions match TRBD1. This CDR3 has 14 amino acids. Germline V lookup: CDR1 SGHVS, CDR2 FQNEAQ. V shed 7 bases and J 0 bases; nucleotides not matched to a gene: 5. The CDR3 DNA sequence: TGTGCCAGCACCCCGGGACAGTTGAACACTGAAGCTTTCTTT. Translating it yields CASTPGQLNTEAFF.

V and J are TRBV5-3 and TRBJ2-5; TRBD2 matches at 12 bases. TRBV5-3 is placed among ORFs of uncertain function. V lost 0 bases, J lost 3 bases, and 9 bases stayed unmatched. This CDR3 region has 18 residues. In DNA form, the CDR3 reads TGTGCCAGAAGCTTGGCTGGATTTTGGACTAGCGGGGAAGAGACCCAGTACTTC. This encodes CARSLAGFWTSGEETQYF.

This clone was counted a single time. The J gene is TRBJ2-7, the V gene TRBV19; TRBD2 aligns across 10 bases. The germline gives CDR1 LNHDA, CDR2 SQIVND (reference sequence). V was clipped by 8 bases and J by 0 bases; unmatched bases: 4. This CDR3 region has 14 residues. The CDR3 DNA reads TGTGCCAGTGCTGGACTAGCGGACTCCTACGAGCAGTACTTC. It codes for CASAGLADSYEQYF.